Listed below are T cell receptor beta chains from one sample, sequenced in a study of blood T cell repertoires in COVID-19. Sequenced by immunoSEQ multiplex PCR; TCRdb stores in-frame clones only, minus some. The sample holds under 85,000 clones; more than 60% are singletons and the top ten take under 30%. Sequencing was carried out using peripheral blood. Receptors originate from an elderly woman with active or convalescent COVID-19. Each CDR3 is given with its conserved first and last residue. The order of the fields is J gene, D gene, clone size, V gene, CDR3 DNA, CDR3 protein. A D gene is named only where the DNA matches it firmly. The size field is filled for only some rows; it gives once, few, many or a size class.

j_gene: TRBJ2-1
d_gene: TRBD2
abundance: .
v_gene: TRBV7-3
CDR3nt: TGTGCCAGCAGCTATAGCGGGGGAGGCGATGAGCAGTTCTTC
CDR3aa: CASSYSGGGDEQFF

j_gene: TRBJ2-1
d_gene: TRBD2
abundance: .
v_gene: TRBV6-6
CDR3nt: TGTGCCAGCAGTTACATTGGGGTAGCGGGGATCGATGAGCAGTTCTTC
CDR3aa: CASSYIGVAGIDEQFF

j_gene: TRBJ2-5
d_gene: .
abundance: .
v_gene: TRBV30
CDR3nt: TGTGCCTGGGGGGGCTCAGAGACCCAGTACTTC
CDR3aa: CAWGGSETQYF

j_gene: TRBJ1-1
d_gene: .
abundance: .
v_gene: TRBV2
CDR3nt: TGTGCCAGCAGAAAGACAGAGGCTGGGAACACTGAAGCTTTCTTT
CDR3aa: CASRKTEAGNTEAFF

j_gene: TRBJ1-6
d_gene: .
abundance: .
v_gene: TRBV7-6
CDR3nt: TGTGCCAGCAGCGGATCCGGCTACAGGGAAGAGGACTATAATTCACCCCTCCACTTT
CDR3aa: CASSGSGYREEDYNSPLHF

j_gene: TRBJ1-5
d_gene: .
abundance: .
v_gene: TRBV7-9
CDR3nt: TGTGCCAGCAGCATCGGGACTCTCGATCAGCCCCAGCATTTT
CDR3aa: CASSIGTLDQPQHF

j_gene: TRBJ2-7
d_gene: .
abundance: .
v_gene: TRBV2
CDR3nt: TGTGCCAGGGAGGACAGAGGGTCCTACGAGCAGTACTTC
CDR3aa: CAREDRGSYEQYF

j_gene: TRBJ1-2
d_gene: .
abundance: once
v_gene: TRBV12-5
CDR3nt: TGTGCTAGTGCCCCTGGGTGGGCATACTATGGCTACACCTTC
CDR3aa: CASAPGWAYYGYTF

j_gene: TRBJ2-6
d_gene: TRBD2
abundance: .
v_gene: TRBV5-1
CDR3nt: TGCGCCAGCAGCTTCGGGGGGACCGGGGCCAACGTCCTGACTTTC
CDR3aa: CASSFGGTGANVLTF

j_gene: TRBJ2-5
d_gene: TRBD1
abundance: .
v_gene: TRBV19
CDR3nt: TGTGCCAGTAGTATAGGACAGGGGGACGAGACCCAGTACTTC
CDR3aa: CASSIGQGDETQYF

j_gene: TRBJ2-2
d_gene: .
abundance: .
v_gene: TRBV4-3
CDR3nt: TGCGCCAGCAGCCAGGACATGAACACCGGGGAGCTGTTTTTT
CDR3aa: CASSQDMNTGELFF

j_gene: TRBJ1-5
d_gene: TRBD1
abundance: .
v_gene: TRBV6-5
CDR3nt: TGTGCCAGCATATCGGGTACAGGGGGCCTGCAGCCCCAGCATTTT
CDR3aa: CASISGTGGLQPQHF

j_gene: TRBJ1-1
d_gene: TRBD1
abundance: .
v_gene: TRBV2
CDR3nt: TGTGCCAGCACCCCAGACAGGGGGGAAGCTTTCTTT
CDR3aa: CASTPDRGEAFF

j_gene: TRBJ1-5
d_gene: TRBD1
abundance: .
v_gene: TRBV30
CDR3nt: TGTGCCTGGAGTGCCGGGACAGTAGGCAATCAGCCCCAGCATTTT
CDR3aa: CAWSAGTVGNQPQHF

j_gene: TRBJ1-1
d_gene: .
abundance: .
v_gene: TRBV3-1/TRBV3-2
CDR3nt: TGTGCCAGCAACCCTGGGGTGGGGGGCACTGAAGCTTTCTTT
CDR3aa: CASNPGVGGTEAFF

j_gene: TRBJ1-2
d_gene: .
abundance: .
v_gene: TRBV9
CDR3nt: TGTGCCAGCAGCGTAGGTCCAGGGGCTGATAGCGGCTACACCTTC
CDR3aa: CASSVGPGADSGYTF

j_gene: TRBJ2-3
d_gene: .
abundance: .
v_gene: TRBV5-1
CDR3nt: TGCGCCAGCAGTTTACCCGACGGCGGCTCGCAGTATTTT
CDR3aa: CASSLPDGGSQYF

j_gene: TRBJ1-5
d_gene: .
abundance: .
v_gene: TRBV15
CDR3nt: TGTGCCACCAGCAGAGGATCAGGGACACAGCAGCCCCAGCATTTT
CDR3aa: CATSRGSGTQQPQHF

j_gene: TRBJ1-1
d_gene: .
abundance: .
v_gene: TRBV5-1
CDR3nt: TGCGCCAGCAGCCCCTATATGAACACTGAAGCTTTCTTT
CDR3aa: CASSPYMNTEAFF

j_gene: TRBJ1-6
d_gene: .
abundance: .
v_gene: TRBV10-3
CDR3nt: TGTGCCATCAGTGACAGGGAGGGATATAATTCACCCCTCCACTTT
CDR3aa: CAISDREGYNSPLHF

j_gene: TRBJ2-5
d_gene: .
abundance: .
v_gene: TRBV9
CDR3nt: TGTGCCAGCAGCGCCGGTCGACTCCGAGAGACCCAGTACTTC
CDR3aa: CASSAGRLRETQYF

j_gene: TRBJ2-5
d_gene: .
abundance: .
v_gene: TRBV5-1
CDR3nt: TGCGCCAGCAGCTTGGAGGGGTACCAAGAGACCCAGTACTTC
CDR3aa: CASSLEGYQETQYF

j_gene: TRBJ1-3
d_gene: TRBD1
abundance: .
v_gene: TRBV7-2
CDR3nt: TGTGCCAGCAGCTCGAACCAGGGGGCCGGAAACACCATATATTTT
CDR3aa: CASSSNQGAGNTIYF

j_gene: TRBJ1-6
d_gene: .
abundance: .
v_gene: TRBV6-5
CDR3nt: TGTGCCAGCAGCCAGTATACGTTGGGGCCGACCCTCCACTTT
CDR3aa: CASSQYTLGPTLHF

j_gene: TRBJ2-2
d_gene: TRBD2
abundance: .
v_gene: TRBV18
CDR3nt: TGTGCCAGCTCACCATTAGCGGGGGCCGACACCGGGGAGCTGTTTTTT
CDR3aa: CASSPLAGADTGELFF

j_gene: TRBJ2-1
d_gene: .
abundance: .
v_gene: TRBV7-3
CDR3nt: TGTGCCAGCAGCTTAGAGGGAATGGGTGAGCAGTTCTTC
CDR3aa: CASSLEGMGEQFF

j_gene: TRBJ2-5
d_gene: .
abundance: .
v_gene: TRBV3-1/TRBV3-2
CDR3nt: TGTGCCAGCAGCCAAGCCGGGACTCGCAAAGCTCGGCAGACCCAGTACTTC
CDR3aa: CASSQAGTRKARQTQYF

j_gene: TRBJ2-1
d_gene: .
abundance: .
v_gene: TRBV5-1
CDR3nt: TGCGCCAGCAGCTTGGGGGGCGCTTCCAATGAGCAGTTCTTC
CDR3aa: CASSLGGASNEQFF

j_gene: TRBJ1-4
d_gene: TRBD1
abundance: once
v_gene: TRBV5-1
CDR3nt: TGCGCCAGCAGCACCAACAGGGGGACTAATGAAAAACTGTTTTTT
CDR3aa: CASSTNRGTNEKLFF

j_gene: TRBJ1-1
d_gene: .
abundance: .
v_gene: TRBV5-6
CDR3nt: TGTGCCAGCAGCCAATTGGGGGCAGTCCCCACCGCTTTCTTT
CDR3aa: CASSQLGAVPTAFF

j_gene: TRBJ2-2
d_gene: .
abundance: .
v_gene: TRBV10-1
CDR3nt: TGCGCCAGCAGTGACAGTTACACCGGGGAGCTGTTTTTT
CDR3aa: CASSDSYTGELFF

j_gene: TRBJ2-1
d_gene: TRBD2
abundance: .
v_gene: TRBV11-2
CDR3nt: TGTGCCAGCAGCCTGGGGACTAGCAATGAGCAGTTCTTC
CDR3aa: CASSLGTSNEQFF

j_gene: TRBJ1-1
d_gene: .
abundance: .
v_gene: TRBV29-1
CDR3nt: TGCAGCGTTGAAGGAGGTCGTGAGAGCACTGAAGCTTTCTTT
CDR3aa: CSVEGGRESTEAFF

j_gene: TRBJ1-4
d_gene: TRBD1
abundance: .
v_gene: TRBV6-1
CDR3nt: TGTGCCAGCAGTGAATCCTTGACAGGGCATGATGAAAAACTGTTTTTT
CDR3aa: CASSESLTGHDEKLFF

j_gene: TRBJ2-2
d_gene: .
abundance: .
v_gene: TRBV29-1
CDR3nt: TGCAGCGTTCAGCGACCAGGGACTACCGGGGAGCTGTTTTTT
CDR3aa: CSVQRPGTTGELFF

j_gene: TRBJ2-1
d_gene: TRBD1
abundance: .
v_gene: TRBV15
CDR3nt: TGTGCCACCCAAGACAGGGGCAATGAGCAGTTCTTC
CDR3aa: CATQDRGNEQFF

j_gene: TRBJ2-1
d_gene: TRBD1
abundance: .
v_gene: TRBV7-9
CDR3nt: TGTGCCAGCAGCTTAAACACAGGGGTGCCTGAGCAGTTCTTC
CDR3aa: CASSLNTGVPEQFF

j_gene: TRBJ2-2
d_gene: TRBD1
abundance: .
v_gene: TRBV5-5
CDR3nt: TGTGCCAGCAGCCCCGGGGCAGGGGGACGTAGCGGGGAGCTGTTTTTT
CDR3aa: CASSPGAGGRSGELFF

j_gene: TRBJ2-1
d_gene: TRBD1
abundance: .
v_gene: TRBV18
CDR3nt: TGTGCCAGCTCACCGAGGACAGGGGATAGGGAGCAGTTCTTC
CDR3aa: CASSPRTGDREQFF

j_gene: TRBJ2-6
d_gene: TRBD1
abundance: few
v_gene: TRBV7-2
CDR3nt: TGTGCCAGCAGCTTAGGGACAGGCCGCGTCCTGACTTTC
CDR3aa: CASSLGTGRVLTF

j_gene: TRBJ1-4
d_gene: .
abundance: .
v_gene: TRBV29-1
CDR3nt: TGCAGCGTTGAAGATGTTGGGACCGCGGCGGGGGATGAAAAACTGTTTTTT
CDR3aa: CSVEDVGTAAGDEKLFF

j_gene: TRBJ2-1
d_gene: TRBD2
abundance: .
v_gene: TRBV6-5
CDR3nt: TGTGCCAGCGCCCTTTTGGGGACTATAGACAATGAGCAGTTCTTC
CDR3aa: CASALLGTIDNEQFF

j_gene: TRBJ1-1
d_gene: .
abundance: .
v_gene: TRBV3-1/TRBV3-2
CDR3nt: TGTGCCAGCAGCCAATCAGGGATGAACACTGAAGCTTTCTTT
CDR3aa: CASSQSGMNTEAFF

j_gene: TRBJ1-2
d_gene: .
abundance: .
v_gene: TRBV6-5
CDR3nt: TGTGCCAGCAGTTACGCGGACAGAGTCACTAACTATGGCTACACCTTC
CDR3aa: CASSYADRVTNYGYTF

j_gene: TRBJ1-1
d_gene: TRBD1
abundance: .
v_gene: TRBV30
CDR3nt: TGTGCCTGGAGGCACAGGGGGGGCACTGAAGCTTTCTTT
CDR3aa: CAWRHRGGTEAFF

j_gene: TRBJ2-5
d_gene: TRBD2
abundance: .
v_gene: TRBV2
CDR3nt: TGTGCCAGCAGGCGAGCGGGGGGAGAGGAGACCCAGTACTTC
CDR3aa: CASRRAGGEETQYF

j_gene: TRBJ1-1
d_gene: .
abundance: .
v_gene: TRBV5-6
CDR3nt: TGTGCCAGCAGCCAAGGTCGGGGGGTCCTCATGAACACTGAAGCTTTCTTT
CDR3aa: CASSQGRGVLMNTEAFF

j_gene: TRBJ1-2
d_gene: .
abundance: .
v_gene: TRBV28
CDR3nt: TGTGCCAGCACCTTACAAATCGCGGGGGATGGGTCTGGCTACACCTTC
CDR3aa: CASTLQIAGDGSGYTF

j_gene: TRBJ1-1
d_gene: .
abundance: once
v_gene: TRBV12-3/TRBV12-4
CDR3nt: TGTGCCAGCAGTTTAGGGGGCGAAGCTTTCTTT
CDR3aa: CASSLGGEAFF

j_gene: TRBJ2-3
d_gene: .
abundance: .
v_gene: TRBV5-6
CDR3nt: TGTGCCAGCAGCGGCCGGATAGGAGGCACAGATACGCAGTATTTT
CDR3aa: CASSGRIGGTDTQYF

j_gene: TRBJ2-7
d_gene: TRBD1
abundance: .
v_gene: TRBV3-1/TRBV3-2
CDR3nt: TGTGCCAGCAGTCGGACAGGGGTATCCTACGAGCAGTACTTC
CDR3aa: CASSRTGVSYEQYF